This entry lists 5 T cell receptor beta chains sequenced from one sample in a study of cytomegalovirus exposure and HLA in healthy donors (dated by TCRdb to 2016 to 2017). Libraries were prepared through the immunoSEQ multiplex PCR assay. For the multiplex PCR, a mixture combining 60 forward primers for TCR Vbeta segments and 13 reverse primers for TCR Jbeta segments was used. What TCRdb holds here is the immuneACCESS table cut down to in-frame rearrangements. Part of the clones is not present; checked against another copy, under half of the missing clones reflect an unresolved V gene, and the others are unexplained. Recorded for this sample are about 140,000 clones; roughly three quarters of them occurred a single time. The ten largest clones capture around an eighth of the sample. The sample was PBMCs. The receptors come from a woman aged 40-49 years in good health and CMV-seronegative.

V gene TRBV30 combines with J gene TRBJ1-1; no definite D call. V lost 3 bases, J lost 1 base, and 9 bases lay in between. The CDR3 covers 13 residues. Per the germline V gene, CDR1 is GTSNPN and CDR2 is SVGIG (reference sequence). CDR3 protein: CAWRKTENTEAFF. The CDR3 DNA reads TGTGCCTGGAGAAAAACAGAGAACACTGAAGCTTTCTTT.

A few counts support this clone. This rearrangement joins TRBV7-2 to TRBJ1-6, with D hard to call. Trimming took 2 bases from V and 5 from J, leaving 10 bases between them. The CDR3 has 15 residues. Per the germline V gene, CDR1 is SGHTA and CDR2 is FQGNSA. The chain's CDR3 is CASSLSRTDNSPLHF. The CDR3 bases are TGTGCCAGCAGCTTATCGCGAACTGATAATTCACCCCTCCACTTT.

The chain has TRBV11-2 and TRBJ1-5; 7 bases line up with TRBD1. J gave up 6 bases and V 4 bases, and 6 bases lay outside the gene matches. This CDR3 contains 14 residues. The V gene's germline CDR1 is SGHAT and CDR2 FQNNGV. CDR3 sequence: CASSSRGAGQPQHF. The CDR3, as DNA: TGTGCCAGCAGCTCCAGGGGGGCTGGTCAGCCCCAGCATTTT.

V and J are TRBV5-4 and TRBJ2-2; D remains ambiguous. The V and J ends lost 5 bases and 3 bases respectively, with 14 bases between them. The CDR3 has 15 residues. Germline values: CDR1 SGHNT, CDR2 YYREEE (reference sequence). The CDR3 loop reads CASSLIGVDTGELFF. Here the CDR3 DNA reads TGTGCCAGCAGTCTGATAGGAGTTGACACCGGGGAGCTGTTTTTT.

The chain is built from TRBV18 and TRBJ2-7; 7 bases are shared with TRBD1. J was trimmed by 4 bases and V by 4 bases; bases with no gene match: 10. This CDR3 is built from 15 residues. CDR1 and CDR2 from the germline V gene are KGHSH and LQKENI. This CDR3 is CASSLMVDRRYEQYF. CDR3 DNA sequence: TGTGCCAGCTCACTAATGGTGGACAGGAGGTACGAGCAGTACTTC.